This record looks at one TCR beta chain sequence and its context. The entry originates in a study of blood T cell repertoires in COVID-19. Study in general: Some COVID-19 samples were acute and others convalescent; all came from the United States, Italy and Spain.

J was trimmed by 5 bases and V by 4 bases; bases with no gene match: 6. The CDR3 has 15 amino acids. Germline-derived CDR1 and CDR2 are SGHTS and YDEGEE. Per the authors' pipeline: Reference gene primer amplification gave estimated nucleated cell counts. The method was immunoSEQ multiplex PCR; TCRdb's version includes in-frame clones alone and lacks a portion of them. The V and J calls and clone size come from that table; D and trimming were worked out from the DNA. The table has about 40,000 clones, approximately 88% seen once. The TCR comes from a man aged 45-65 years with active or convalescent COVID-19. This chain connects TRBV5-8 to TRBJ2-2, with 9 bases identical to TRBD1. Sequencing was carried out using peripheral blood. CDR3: CASSPGQGWTGELFF. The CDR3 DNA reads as TGTGCCAGCAGCCCGGGACAGGGTTGGACCGGGGAGCTGTTTTTT.